The 19 T cell receptor beta chains reported below all come from one sample, sequenced in a study of cytomegalovirus exposure and HLA in healthy donors. Primers: 60 Vbeta forward and 13 Jbeta reverse. Sequencing used immunoSEQ multiplex PCR; TCRdb keeps in-frame clones, though not all of them. The table lists about 160,000 clones, around 85% of them singletons. Sequencing was performed on PBMCs. The receptors stem from a boy aged 2-15 years in good health and CMV-seronegative.

The CDR3 spells CATNAGYANYGYTF. Here the CDR3 DNA reads TGTGCCACCAACGCAGGGTACGCGAACTATGGCTACACCTTC. J is TRBJ1-2 and V is TRBV2; tentatively, D is TRBD1 (5 bases). Germline V gene sequence: CDR1 SNHLY, CDR2 FYNNEI. Deletions cut 10 bases from V and 2 bases from J, with 17 bases between. The CDR3 is 14 amino acids.

The rearrangement links TRBV6-5 to TRBJ2-2, with 7 bases lining up with TRBD1. Per germline, CDR1 MNHEY and CDR2 SVGAGI. CDR3 length: 14 residues. With 5 bases clipped from V and 4 bases from J, the junction kept 4 bases outside the gene matches. CDR3 sequence (DNA): TGTGCCAGCAGTAACAGGGGTGGCACCGGGGAGCTGTTTTTT. It translates to CASSNRGGTGELFF.

This chain joins TRBV27 and TRBJ2-3; 16 bases agree with TRBD2. The germline V gene has CDR1 MNHEY and CDR2 SMNVEV (reference sequence). The junction had 11 bases not matched to a gene; V was cut back by 7 bases and J by 1 base. CDR3 size: 19 residues. In DNA, the CDR3 is TGTGCCAGCACCAGGGAGGGGACTAGCGGGGGGGCCGGCACAGATACGCAGTATTTT. It yields the protein CASTREGTSGGAGTDTQYF.

This clone has only a few counts. The V call is TRBV30, the J call TRBJ2-3, with D perhaps TRBD2 (5 bases). The V gene lost 5 bases and the J gene lost 3 bases, with 12 bases spanning the gap. The CDR3 is 13 residues long. The germline V gene has CDR1 GTSNPN and CDR2 SVGIG (reference sequence). The CDR3 loop is CAWEGDDTDTQYF. In DNA, the CDR3 is TGTGCCTGGGAGGGAGACGATACAGATACGCAGTATTTT. The variable domain in full, with the rest retrieved from reference TRBV30 and TRBJ2-3, is SQTIHQWPATLVQPVGSPLSLECTVEGTSNPNLYWYRQAAGRGLQLLFYSVGIGQISSEVPQNLSASRPQDRQFILSSKKLLLSDSGFYLCAWEGDDTDTQYFGPGTRLTVL.

The gene calls are TRBV30 and TRBJ1-4, with 8 positions matching TRBD1. Germline V gene sequence: CDR1 GTSNPN, CDR2 SVGIG (reference sequence). The CDR3 sequence is 12 residues long. The junction had 2 bases not matched to a gene; V was cut back by 6 bases and J by 5 bases. DNA for the CDR3: TGTGCCTGCAACAGGGGGAATGAAAAACTGTTTTTT. This sequence encodes CACNRGNEKLFF.

The rearrangement joins TRBV13 to TRBJ2-7; D might be TRBD1 (6 bases). The V gene lost 5 bases and the J gene lost 2 bases, with 16 bases spanning the gap. Germline V gives CDR1 PRHDT, CDR2 FYEKMQ (reference sequence). The CDR3 loop spans 15 amino acids. The CDR3: CASSVSGTTTYEQYF. CDR3 nucleotide sequence: TGTGCCAGCAGCGTATCCGGGACAACGACCTACGAGCAGTACTTC.

The genes are TRBV7-9 and TRBJ2-7; 8 positions match TRBD1. V dropped 5 bases and J dropped 2; count of bases not matched to a gene: 5. The CDR3 consists of 14 residues. Looked up from germline, CDR1 is SEHNR and CDR2 is FQNEAQ (reference sequence). Written as DNA, the CDR3 is TGTGCCAGCAGCCCGGACAGGGTACCCTACGAGCAGTACTTC. It yields the protein CASSPDRVPYEQYF.

The chain uses TRBV27 and TRBJ2-1; D unclear. There are 13 residues in the CDR3. The V end lost 5 bases, the J end lost 4 bases, and 9 bases lay between the germline ends. CDR1 is MNHEY and CDR2 is SMNVEV in the germline V gene (reference sequence). CDR3 sequence: CASSPRLYNEQFF. CDR3 nucleotide sequence: TGTGCCAGCAGTCCCCGACTTTACAATGAGCAGTTCTTC.

Comment on this clone: One junction end does not reproduce the germline sequence, and a read error may be involved. This rearrangement joins TRBV6-7 to TRBJ2-1; 7 positions match TRBD1. TRBV6-7 belongs to the ORF category, with a function that is uncertain. CDR3 size: 15 residues. CDR3 sequence: CASSYCIGQDNGQFF. The CDR3 bases are TGTGCCAGCAGTTACTGTATCGGACAGGACAATGGGCAGTTCTTC.

The chain couples TRBV10-1 to TRBJ2-1; maybe TRBD1 (7 bases). The CDR3 is 16 residues long. Germline lookup yields CDR1 WNHNN and CDR2 SYGVQD (reference sequence). Trimming cost V 2 bases and J 4 bases, with 15 bases left between them. The CDR3, as DNA: TGCGCCAGCAGTGAGCGGGCGGGACAGCTATACAATGAGCAGTTCTTC. Amino acid sequence: CASSERAGQLYNEQFF.

This clone was recorded only once. V and J are TRBV6-5 and TRBJ1-1, with a weak D call TRBD1 (6 bases). Germline V gives CDR1 MNHEY, CDR2 SVGAGI. The CDR3 length is 14 residues. V was clipped by 7 bases and J by 0 bases, with 12 bases between them. The CDR3 protein is CASKLTGLNTEAFF. For the CDR3, the DNA is TGTGCCAGCAAGCTCACAGGGCTGAACACTGAAGCTTTCTTT.

The chain is built from TRBV5-5 and TRBJ2-1; 7 positions match TRBD2. The germline V gene encodes CDR1 SGHKS and CDR2 YYEKEE (reference sequence). This CDR3 region has 15 residues. Unmatched junction bases numbered 9, after V lost 2 bases and J lost 7 bases. The CDR3 loop is CASSFQLASGNEQFF. CDR3 coding DNA: TGTGCCAGCAGCTTTCAACTAGCGAGTGGGAATGAGCAGTTCTTC.

The chain recombines TRBV6-1 with TRBJ1-1, with D unclear. The V and J ends lost 2 bases and 4 bases respectively, with 8 bases between them. The CDR3 is made up of 13 amino acids. Germline loops: CDR1 MNHNS, CDR2 SASEGT. CDR3 region: CASSESRSTEAFF. As DNA, the CDR3 is TGTGCCAGCAGTGAATCACGGTCCACTGAAGCTTTCTTT.

Regarding this clone: At one end the junction does not follow the germline gene, possibly because of a read error. The chain links TRBV7-9 to TRBJ1-2, with a weak D call TRBD1 (5 bases). Per the germline V gene, CDR1 is SEHNR and CDR2 is FQNEAQ (reference sequence). The CDR3 is made up of 12 amino acids. CDR3 sequence reads: CSSSLGREGYTF. CDR3 DNA sequence: TGTTCCAGCAGCTTGGGGCGGGAAGGCTACACCTTC.

The chain carries TRBV28 and TRBJ1-1; D unresolved. The CDR3 runs 14 residues. The V end was cut by 6 bases, the J end by 4 bases, with 15 bases between. CDR1 is MDHEN, CDR2 SYDVKM, per germline. The CDR3 sequence: CASSVRGSGTEAFF. DNA for the CDR3: TGTGCCAGCAGCGTCCGGGGAAGCGGCACTGAAGCTTTCTTT.

The V call is TRBV30, the J call TRBJ1-1; perhaps TRBD1 as D (6 bases). Germline loops: CDR1 GTSNPN, CDR2 SVGIG (reference sequence). The CDR3 totals 16 residues. Trimming removed 0 bases at V and 2 bases at J, with 16 bases between. CDR3 DNA sequence: TGTGCCTGGAGTGTACGACCCGGACAGCCAAACACTGAAGCTTTCTTT. Translating gives CAWSVRPGQPNTEAFF.

This clone was observed a few times. V and J are TRBV6-1 and TRBJ1-4; D is unclear. The germline V gene has CDR1 MNHNS and CDR2 SASEGT. V was trimmed by 3 bases and J by 4 bases, leaving 9 bases between them. The CDR3 spans 14 residues. CDR3 sequence: CASSEWRNNEKLFF. The CDR3 nucleotides are TGTGCCAGCAGTGAGTGGAGAAATAATGAAAAACTGTTTTTT.

This chain uses TRBV11-1 with TRBJ1-5, with D unresolved. Trimming took off 1 base at V and 4 bases at J, with 5 bases between the two ends. The CDR3 spans 13 residues. Germline values: CDR1 SGHAT, CDR2 FQDESV (reference sequence). CDR3 residues: CASSLEQNQPQHF. The DNA for the CDR3 is TGTGCCAGCAGCTTAGAACAGAATCAGCCCCAGCATTTT.

The rearrangement uses TRBV7-7 and TRBJ2-2; TRBD2 matches 10 bases. CDR1 is SSHAT and CDR2 is FNYEAQ in the germline V gene (reference sequence). This CDR3 spans 17 amino acids. CDR3 loop: CATTGAGGPGNTGELFF. For the CDR3, the DNA is TGTGCTACCACCGGAGCGGGAGGGCCGGGGAACACCGGGGAGCTGTTTTTT.